These 16 T cell receptor beta chains were all obtained from the same sample, sequenced in a study of T cell responses to AZD1222 COVID-19 vaccine. Sequenced by immunoSEQ multiplex PCR; TCRdb stores in-frame clones only, minus some. The table lists approximately 85,000 clones, 86% of them singletons. Sequences were derived from peripheral blood, sampled on day 0 of AZD1222 vaccination. Receptor source: an adult in good health.

This chain uses TRBV11-3 with TRBJ2-1; tentatively, D is TRBD2 (7 bases). V gave up 3 bases and J gave up 2 bases, with 11 bases separating them. CDR1 SGHNT and CDR2 YENEEA come from the germline V gene. CDR3 size: 15 residues. The CDR3 DNA follows: TGTGCCAGCAGCTTGGACGGGGGGCCCTACAATGAGCAGTTCTTC. Amino acid sequence: CASSLDGGPYNEQFF.

The chain employs TRBV5-5 and TRBJ2-3; TRBD2 matches 14 bases. Germline CDR1 SGHKS, CDR2 YYEKEE (reference sequence). The CDR3 sequence is 18 residues long. J lost 4 bases, V lost 0 bases, and 7 bases had no gene match. CDR3 amino acids: CASSLGLAGGFPPDTQYF. CDR3 sequence (DNA): TGTGCCAGCAGCTTGGGACTAGCGGGAGGGTTCCCCCCAGATACGCAGTATTTT.

The rearrangement links TRBV7-8 to TRBJ2-7, with a tentative D call TRBD2 (6 bases). Germline CDR1 is SGHVS and CDR2 is FQNEAQ. CDR3 length: 14 residues. V lost 0 bases to trimming and J lost 1 base, with 7 bases between them. The CDR3 region has the DNA TGTGCCAGCAGCTTAGCGGGGGGTTCCTACGAGCAGTACTTC. Its protein is CASSLAGGSYEQYF.

This chain connects TRBV3-1 (or the pseudogene TRBV3-2) to TRBJ1-1; TRBD1 is a possible D gene (5 bases). The CDR3 totals 18 residues. The ends were cut back, 0 bases at V and 1 base at J, with 18 bases in the middle. CDR1 and CDR2 (germline): LGHDT, YNNKEL (reference sequence). The DNA for the CDR3 is TGTGCCAGCAGCCAAGAAACCCTCACCGGGACCCCGAACACTGAAGCTTTCTTT. Translated, it gives CASSQETLTGTPNTEAFF.

J is TRBJ1-1 and V is TRBV20-1; no clear D. Trimming left V 6 bases short and J 8 bases short, with 4 bases between. This CDR3 contains 8 residues. Per the germline V gene, CDR1 is DFQATT and CDR2 is SNEGSKA (reference sequence). CDR3 in amino acids: CSAQEAFF. DNA for the CDR3: TGCAGTGCCCAAGAAGCTTTCTTT.

The rearrangement joins TRBV28 to TRBJ2-4, with 8 bases identical to TRBD1. The CDR3 consists of 16 residues. Germline CDR1 MDHEN, CDR2 SYDVKM. Losses at the gene ends were 5 bases for V and 0 bases for J; bases not matched to a gene: 6. The CDR3 nucleotides are TGTGCCAGCAGTCCGACAGGGGATTTAGCCAAAAACATTCAGTACTTC. Residues: CASSPTGDLAKNIQYF.

J is TRBJ2-1 and V is TRBV18; D unclear. Germline assignment: CDR1 KGHSH and CDR2 LQKENI. The CDR3 is 13 amino acids. Trimming took 3 bases from V and 4 from J, leaving 7 bases between them. Here the CDR3 DNA reads TGTGCCAGCTCACCTCCAGGATACAATGAGCAGTTCTTC. Translation gives CASSPPGYNEQFF.

The rearrangement joins TRBV5-5 to TRBJ1-1; TRBD1 is a possible D gene (6 bases). The CDR3 length is 17 residues. V dropped 3 bases and J dropped 4 bases, with 22 bases sitting between them. Per germline, CDR1 SGHKS and CDR2 YYEKEE (reference sequence). The CDR3: CASSSYQQGLRGTEAFF. For the CDR3, the DNA is TGTGCCAGCAGCTCCTACCAACAGGGTTTAAGGGGCACTGAAGCTTTCTTT. Based on the CDR3 plus reference TRBV5-5 and TRBJ1-1, the full variable domain is DAGVTQSPTHLIKTRGQQVTLRCSPISGHKSVSWYQQVLGQGPQFIFQYYEKEERGRGNFPDRFSARQFPNYSSELNVNALLLGDSALYLCASSSYQQGLRGTEAFFGQGTRLTVV.

The gene calls are TRBV5-6 and TRBJ2-3, with D possibly matching TRBD1 (6 bases). The CDR3 consists of 15 residues. Trimming cost V 0 bases and J 0 bases, with 8 bases left between them. CDR1 and CDR2 (germline): SGHDT, YYEEEE. The CDR3 coding sequence is TGTGCCAGCAGCTTGGTTGACAGGAGCACAGATACGCAGTATTTT. Amino acids: CASSLVDRSTDTQYF.

This chain connects TRBV21-1 to TRBJ2-7; whether TRBD1, the table's D call, matches the DNA was not checked. TRBV21-1 counts as a pseudogene. The CDR3 is made up of 14 amino acids. For the CDR3, the DNA is TGTGCCAGCAGCAAGCTCGGGACAGGGGACGAGCAGTACTTC. Protein sequence: CASSKLGTGDEQYF.

The V and J genes are TRBV6-5 and TRBJ1-2; D gene ambiguous. Per germline, CDR1 MNHEY and CDR2 SVGAGI. This CDR3 is built from 13 residues. The V gene lost 4 bases and the J gene lost 4 bases, with 10 bases spanning the gap. CDR3 nucleotides: TGTGCCAGCAGTTCCTTCGGTGGCTATGGCTACACCTTC. It specifies CASSSFGGYGYTF.

The chain combines TRBV24-1 with TRBJ2-5, with 7 bases identical to TRBD2. Germline V gene sequence: CDR1 KGHDR, CDR2 SFDVKD. The CDR3 totals 14 residues. V lost 2 bases to trimming and J lost 5 bases; unmatched junction nucleotides: 4. The CDR3 DNA reads as TGTGCCACCAGTGATTGGGGGGGTCAGGAGACCCAGTACTTC. Translation: CATSDWGGQETQYF.

The chain couples TRBV7-9 to TRBJ2-4; D is ambiguous. Germline V gives CDR1 SEHNR, CDR2 FQNEAQ (reference sequence). CDR3 size: 13 residues. V was clipped by 5 bases and J by 5 bases, with 10 bases between them. The CDR3 DNA sequence: TGTGCCAGCAGCCCAGACAATCAAAACATTCAGTACTTC. Protein sequence: CASSPDNQNIQYF. Complete variable domain (other parts from reference TRBV7-9 and TRBJ2-4): DTGVSQNPRHKITKRGQNVTFRCDPISEHNRLYWYRQTLGQGPEFLTYFQNEAQLEKSRLLSDRFSAERPKGSFSTLEIQRTEQGDSAMYLCASSPDNQNIQYFGAGTRLSVL.

This chain connects TRBV2 to TRBJ1-1, with 10 bases fitting TRBD1. The CDR3 sequence is 16 residues long. The V and J ends lost 6 bases and 1 base, in that order; junction bases with no gene match: 8. Germline CDR1 SNHLY, CDR2 FYNNEI. The CDR3 here is CASSNPGTGANTEAFF. CDR3 nucleotide sequence: TGTGCCAGCAGCAACCCCGGGACAGGGGCGAACACTGAAGCTTTCTTT.

This chain joins TRBV14 and TRBJ2-5; D might be TRBD1 (7 bases). This CDR3 has 16 amino acids. CDR1 is SGHDN and CDR2 is FVKESK in the germline V gene. V shed 1 base and J shed 4 bases, with 16 bases lying between them. CDR3 in amino acids: CASSQAPGGYGETQYF. The CDR3 bases are TGTGCCAGCAGCCAAGCGCCAGGGGGGTATGGAGAGACCCAGTACTTC. The variable domain in full, completed from reference TRBV14 and TRBJ2-5, reads EAGVTQFPSHSVIEKGQTVTLRCDPISGHDNLYWYRRVMGKEIKFLLHFVKESKQDESGMPNNRFLAERTGGTYSTLKVQPAELEDSGVYFCASSQAPGGYGETQYFGPGTRLLVL.

The chain is built from TRBV2 and TRBJ1-2; D possibly corresponds to TRBD1 (6 bases). The CDR3 totals 12 residues. V lost 7 bases and J 4 bases, leaving 10 bases between the germline ends. Germline loops: CDR1 SNHLY, CDR2 FYNNEI. Here the CDR3 DNA reads TGTGCCAGCACCCGGGACACCTATGGCTACACCTTC. Translation gives CASTRDTYGYTF.